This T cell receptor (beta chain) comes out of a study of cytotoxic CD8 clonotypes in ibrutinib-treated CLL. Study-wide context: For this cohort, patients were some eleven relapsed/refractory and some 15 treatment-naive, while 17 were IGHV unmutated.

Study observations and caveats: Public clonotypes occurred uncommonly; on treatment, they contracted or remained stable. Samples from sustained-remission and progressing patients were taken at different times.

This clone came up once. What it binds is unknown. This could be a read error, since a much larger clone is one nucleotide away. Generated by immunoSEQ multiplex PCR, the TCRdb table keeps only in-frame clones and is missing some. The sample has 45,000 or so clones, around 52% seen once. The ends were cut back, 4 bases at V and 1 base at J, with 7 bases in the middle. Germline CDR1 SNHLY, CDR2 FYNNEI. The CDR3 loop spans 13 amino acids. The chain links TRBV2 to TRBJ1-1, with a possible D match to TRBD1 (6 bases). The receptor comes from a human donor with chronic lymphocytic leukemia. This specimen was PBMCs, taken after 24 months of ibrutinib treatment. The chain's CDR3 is CASSGTANTEAFF. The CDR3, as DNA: TGTGCCAGCAGTGGGACAGCGAACACTGAAGCTTTCTTT.